One and the same sample provided the 13 T cell receptor beta chains below, sequenced in a study of OX40 agonist ivuxolimab in advanced cancers. Profiling relied on immunoSEQ multiplex PCR, and the TCRdb table lists in-frame clones only, not all of them. The sample contains about 59,000 clones, approximately 86% of which appear only once. The sequencing used CD4+ or CD8+ T cells sorted from blood, collected in a trial of the OX40 agonist ivuxolimab. These receptor sequences come from an adult with an advanced solid tumor such as melanoma, head and neck, liver or kidney cancer.

The V and J genes are TRBV7-9 and TRBJ1-5, with a possible D match to TRBD1 (5 bases). Trimming took 0 bases from V and 7 from J, leaving 7 bases between them. The CDR3 runs 13 residues. Germline CDR1 and CDR2: SEHNR and FQNEAQ (reference sequence). CDR3 sequence reads: CASSLAGQQPQHF. CDR3 sequence (DNA): TGTGCCAGCAGCTTAGCGGGGCAGCAGCCCCAGCATTTT.

This clone was detected a few times. J is TRBJ2-7 and V is TRBV4-1; a possible D gene is TRBD2 (5 bases). Germline assignment: CDR1 MGHRA and CDR2 YSYEKL. The germline V and J ends were trimmed by 4 bases and 6 bases, with 13 bases remaining between them. This CDR3 is 13 amino acids long. DNA for the CDR3: TGCGCCAGCAGCCTCGGGGTAGGCGTCGAGCAGTACTTC. It is translated as CASSLGVGVEQYF.

The J gene is TRBJ1-1, the V gene TRBV25-1; no reliable D call. V lost 1 base, J lost 3 bases, and 12 bases lay in between. Germline lookup yields CDR1 MGHDK and CDR2 SYGVNS. This CDR3 is 15 amino acids long. CDR3 loop: CASSESPEEDTEAFF. As DNA, the CDR3 is TGTGCCAGCAGTGAATCTCCCGAAGAGGACACTGAAGCTTTCTTT.

The chain joins TRBV2 to TRBJ2-1, with D maybe TRBD2 (6 bases). Germline lookup yields CDR1 SNHLY and CDR2 FYNNEI. V lost 10 bases, J lost 0 bases, and 16 bases lay in between. The CDR3 spans 15 residues. CDR3 nucleotide sequence: TGTGCCATCTCCCGGGACTCAGGCTCCTACAATGAGCAGTTCTTC. Translating it yields CAISRDSGSYNEQFF.

This chain joins TRBV28 and TRBJ1-2, with unresolved D. V lost 5 bases, J lost 5 bases, and 27 bases lay in between. The germline V gene encodes CDR1 MDHEN and CDR2 SYDVKM. The CDR3 has 18 residues. The CDR3 is CASSAHQDGGVGLYGYTF. The CDR3 coding sequence is TGTGCCAGCAGTGCCCACCAGGACGGCGGGGTCGGCCTATATGGCTACACCTTC.

The genes are TRBV5-4 and TRBJ2-1; a weak D match, TRBD2 (5 bases). Germline lookup yields CDR1 SGHNT and CDR2 YYREEE (reference sequence). Trimming removed 4 bases at V and 0 bases at J, with 8 bases between. This CDR3 has 14 residues. The CDR3 DNA is TGTGCCAGCAGCAGACTAAGCTCCTACAATGAGCAGTTCTTC. Amino acid sequence: CASSRLSSYNEQFF. The complete variable domain, with remaining parts taken from reference TRBV5-4 and TRBJ2-1, reads ETGVTQSPTHLIKTRGQQVTLRCSSQSGHNTVSWYQQALGQGPQFIFQYYREEENGRGNFPPRFSGLQFPNYSSELNVNALELDDSALYLCASSRLSSYNEQFFGPGTRLTVL.

This clone qualifies as medium-sized. In the same sample, other DNA sequences code for this CDR3. The rearrangement links TRBV4-1 to TRBJ2-6; D is possibly TRBD2 (6 bases). The length of the CDR3 is 15 residues. CDR1 is MGHRA, CDR2 YSYEKL, per germline. With 6 bases removed from V and 2 bases from J, the gap between germline ends came to 11 bases. The CDR3 DNA reads as TGCGCCAGCAGGAAGGGAGGCACTGGGGCCAACGTCCTGACTTTC. This sequence encodes CASRKGGTGANVLTF.

This clone was detected once. The rearrangement links TRBV20-1 to TRBJ2-7; D is unclear. Per germline, CDR1 DFQATT and CDR2 SNEGSKA (reference sequence). Deletions cut 6 bases from V and 3 bases from J, with 6 bases between. This CDR3 is 10 amino acids long. Here the CDR3 reads CSAQIYEQYF. The CDR3 nucleotides read TGCAGTGCCCAAATCTACGAGCAGTACTTC.

The rearrangement joins TRBV11-1 to TRBJ2-7, with 9 positions matching TRBD1. The CDR3 is made up of 12 amino acids. Germline CDR1 reads SGHAT; CDR2 reads FQDESV (reference sequence). Trimming took 6 bases from V and 4 from J; bases not matched to a gene: 1. The CDR3 DNA sequence: TGTGCCAGCAGGGACAGGGGTTACGAGCAGTACTTC. It codes for CASRDRGYEQYF. Full variable domain (rest looked up from reference TRBV11-1 and TRBJ2-7): EAEVAQSPRYKITEKSQAVAFWCDPISGHATLYWYRQILGQGPELLVQFQDESVVDDSQLPKDRFSAERLKGVDSTLKIQPAELGDSAMYLCASRDRGYEQYFGPGTRLTVT.

The chain carries TRBV7-9 and TRBJ2-3; 8 bases match TRBD2. The CDR3 extends over 13 amino acids. V lost 8 bases, J lost 5 bases, and 6 bases stayed unmatched. CDR1 SEHNR and CDR2 FQNEAQ come from the germline V gene (reference sequence). CDR3 sequence: CASSREGGDTQYF. The CDR3 coding sequence is TGTGCCAGCTCTCGGGAGGGGGGAGATACGCAGTATTTT.

The rearrangement links TRBV7-9 to TRBJ1-4, with unresolved D. This CDR3 has 13 residues. V gave up 3 bases and J gave up 8 bases, with 10 bases separating them. Germline assignment: CDR1 SEHNR and CDR2 FQNEAQ (reference sequence). CDR3 residues: CASSLGRMEKLFF. The CDR3 DNA reads as TGTGCCAGCAGCTTGGGGAGGATGGAAAAACTGTTTTTT.

The rearrangement uses TRBV6-6 and TRBJ1-1, with D hard to call. The CDR3 runs to 13 residues. The germline V and J ends were trimmed by 8 bases and 1 base, with 11 bases remaining between them. Per germline, CDR1 MNHNY and CDR2 SVGAGI (reference sequence). CDR3 in amino acids: CASDFWENTEAFF. The CDR3 coding sequence is TGTGCCAGCGATTTCTGGGAGAACACTGAAGCTTTCTTT.

This clone appeared a single time. This sequence joins TRBV6-6 and TRBJ2-7; no clear D. V was pared by 8 bases and J by 0 bases, with 11 bases between. This CDR3 spans 13 amino acids. CDR1 is MNHNY and CDR2 is SVGAGI in the germline V gene (reference sequence). CDR3 in amino acids: CASLDVGSYEQYF. The CDR3 region has the DNA TGTGCCAGCTTAGATGTGGGCTCCTACGAGCAGTACTTC.